The present T cell receptor (beta chain) was sequenced within a study of beta chain features in type 1 diabetes listed by TCRdb under 2018. Regarding the complete study: No differences in mean age, gender distribution, total cell number or subset yield were found between patients and healthy donors. The study compared the TCRB repertoires of sorted circulating CD4+ T cell subsets in recently diagnosed type 1 diabetes patients with those in matched healthy donors. A total of 107,917,701 sorted cells were examined across all samples, and the number of cells per subset was strongly correlated with RNA yield. Whereas all 30 or so donors provided naive and central memory subsets, regulatory and stem cell-like memory subsets were isolated from just 8 patients and roughly 8 healthy donors. Summary of the overall study and its limitations: Because cDNA was sequenced instead of genomic DNA, highly expressing activated cells could be over-represented, though the groups showed no difference in activation or CD3 levels. At VDJ recombination sites, patients with type 1 diabetes made fewer insertions and deleted more nucleotides, a pattern implying thymic rearrangement abnormalities. The naive, central memory and regulatory TCRB repertoires appeared to resemble one another more closely among patients than among healthy donors. PCR might favor shorter templates, but patient and control samples were amplified and corrected together, so any skew would affect both groups equally. In all four CD4+ subsets, TCRB CDR3 length was moderately but significantly shorter in type 1 diabetes patients. Because small numbers of individuals were included in the HLA sub-analyses, any influence of HLA type on TCRB rearrangement was left unresolved.

The CDR3 has 14 amino acids, counting the end cysteine and phenylalanine. Of all the DNA, just the CDR3 is kept, 42 bases in frame from base 1. From a lookup of the germline V gene, CDR1 and CDR2 are SNHLY and FYNNEI. Trimming takes 6 bases off V and 11 bases off J; junction bases not matched to a gene: 11. Each donor gave one peripheral blood draw, approximately 0.11 L on average, collected into heparinised tubes. Naive, central memory, regulatory and stem cell-like memory CD4+ T cells were sorted on a BD FACSAria II using a panel including CD45RO, CCR7, CD25, CD127, CD95 and CD27. Every sorted population had a purity above 95%. PBMCs were separated immediately by Lymphoprep density gradient centrifugation and were stained directly, without being cultured. So that batch effects would be minimized, each experiment stained and sorted samples in pairs, pairing one healthy donor with one patient. The High Capacity cDNA Reverse Transcription Kit was used to reverse transcribe all of the isolated RNA, meaning that expressed TCRB transcripts were what got sequenced. Deep immunoSEQ sequencing was performed on naive, central memory and regulatory T cell samples, with an average of around 3.4 million total reads per sample. After sorted cells were lysed in RLT buffer, RNA was extracted with DNase-treated RNeasy Micro or Mini kits, with the choice depending on cell number. Each cell subset was processed separately to prevent cross-contamination, with patient and healthy donor samples processed together. Using the immunoSEQ multiplex PCR, TCRB sequences were amplified from cDNA into 87-bp fragments spanning the CDR3 region. Sequencing of the amplicons was done on the Illumina HiSeq platform. Per the authors' processing: PCR bias was corrected computationally using synthetic template baselines, and reads within Hamming distance 2 were collapsed, with unmergeable singletons discarded. Reads were aligned against IMGT so that V, D and J genes, CDR3 length and insertions or deletions at six rearrangement sites could be assigned. Clonotype counts were normalized to sorted cell number within each subset before computing true diversity and Gini coefficients with the tcR R package. The overlap coefficient, calculated on TCRB nucleotide sequences, was used to measure repertoire sharing. As a proxy for the pre-selection repertoire, out-of-frame TCRB sequences from naive cells were analyzed. Not all clones reach the TCRdb copy of this immuneACCESS table, which keeps in-frame sequences only. Checked studies attribute under half of the gap to unresolved V genes and leave the rest unexplained. V and J calls and clone size follow that table, whereas D and trimming were derived from the DNA. The sample contains about 660,000 clones, more than 13% of them found a single time. The ten most abundant clones make up less than 0.04% of the sample.

This clone has just a few counts. Its cognate antigen has yet to be identified. It has no much larger one-base neighbor in the sample; base qualities were not kept. The sequence came from a man in his late teens or twenties with type 1 diabetes. The sequencing input was naive CD4+ T cells from blood. This specimen's cell subset or site label, per the study, means: true naive CD4+ T cells. Here the chain combines TRBV2 and TRBJ1-4, and 8 junction bases match TRBD1. The CDR3 protein is CASSPPGQAGKLFF. The DNA is TGTGCCAGCAGCCCACCGGGACAGGCCGGGAAACTGTTTTTT. Joined to the reference TRBV2 and TRBJ1-4 proteins, this CDR3 gives the full variable domain: EPEVTQTPSHQVTQMGQEVILRCVPISNHLYFYWYRQILGQKVEFLVSFYNNEISEKSEIFDDQFSVERPDGSNFTLKIRSTKLEDSAMYFCASSPPGQAGKLFFGSGTQLSVL.